Below, one T cell receptor beta chain is given with its context. Its target is unknown. This entry comes from a study of T cell responses to AZD1222 COVID-19 vaccine. Sequencing was performed with immunoSEQ multiplex PCR; in TCRdb, only in-frame clones are kept and a portion is missing. The profile shows around 140,000 clones, 75% to 85% of them singletons. Regarding the study as a whole: Vaccine-associated CD4 TCRs spanned spike, dominant at 160-218 and 743-854.

This receptor was obtained from an adult who received the MenACWY meningococcal vaccine as a control. The sequencing used peripheral blood, collected 28 days after the second dose of the MenACWY control vaccine.

The DNA for the CDR3 is TGTGCCAGCATTCGGGGGTGGACTGAAGCTTTCTTT. It specifies CASIRGWTEAFF. V and J are TRBV12-3 or TRBV12-4 and TRBJ1-1; the D gene is possibly TRBD1 (5 bases). This CDR3 is built from 12 residues. V shed 7 bases and J shed 5 bases, with 11 bases lying between them.